Below, 5 T cell receptor beta chains from the same sample are listed, as sequenced in a study of cytomegalovirus exposure and HLA in healthy donors. PCR was performed using 60 Vbeta and 13 Jbeta primers. The method was immunoSEQ multiplex PCR; TCRdb's version includes in-frame clones alone and lacks a portion of them. Among tens of thousands of clones, roughly two thirds were seen once, and the ten largest hold 5.5% to 8%. Specimen: PBMCs. These receptor sequences come from a woman in her forties or fifties in good health and CMV-seropositive.

The V call is TRBV7-3, the J call TRBJ2-1; the D gene is possibly TRBD2 (7 bases). Trimming pared 5 bases from V and 8 bases from J, leaving 19 bases between. CDR3 length: 15 residues. Per germline, CDR1 SGHTA and CDR2 FQGTGA. The CDR3 coding sequence is TGTGCCAGCAGCCCCATAGGGGGGGGGCGTGATGAGCAGTTCTTC. Translated: CASSPIGGGRDEQFF.

This clone was picked up a small number of times. The chain carries TRBV7-8 and TRBJ1-5; 7 bases agree with TRBD1. The CDR3 has 16 amino acids. V dropped 4 bases and J dropped 5; count of bases not matched to a gene: 11. Germline V gives CDR1 SGHVS, CDR2 FQNEAQ. CDR3 nucleotides: TGTGCCAGCAGCTCGCCGACAGGGTCTCTCGATCAGCCCCAGCATTTT. This gives the protein CASSSPTGSLDQPQHF. Combining the CDR3 with reference TRBV7-8 and TRBJ1-5 gives the whole variable domain GAGVSQSPRYKVAKRGQDVALRCDPISGHVSLFWYQQALGQGPEFLTYFQNEAQLDKSGLPSDRFFAERPEGSVSTLKIQRTQQEDSAVYLCASSSPTGSLDQPQHFGDGTRLSIL.

CDR3 sequence: CASSTLRGPGNQPQHF. The CDR3 nucleotides read TGTGCCAGCAGCACCCTGAGGGGGCCGGGCAATCAGCCCCAGCATTTT. V and J are TRBV28 and TRBJ1-5, with 7 bases identical to TRBD1. Germline V gene data show CDR1 as MDHEN and CDR2 as SYDVKM. This CDR3 has 16 amino acids. With V trimmed by 6 bases and J by 2 bases, 10 bases remained unmatched.

This clone appeared a few times. This chain uses TRBV6-6 with TRBJ1-1; tentatively, D is TRBD1 (5 bases). Germline V CDR1 and CDR2: MNHNY, SVGAGI (reference sequence). Deletions cut 6 bases from V and 0 bases from J, with 11 bases between. The CDR3 contains 14 residues. CDR3 protein: CASSPGSLNTEAFF. The CDR3 bases are TGTGCCAGCAGCCCAGGGTCGTTGAACACTGAAGCTTTCTTT.

With regard to this clone: The junction shows a germline mismatch at one end, possibly a read error. J is TRBJ2-5 and V is TRBV7-3, with a tentative D call TRBD1 (6 bases). Germline CDR1 is SGHTA and CDR2 is FQGTGA. This CDR3 has 15 residues. The CDR3 region is CAGSLNTGTQETQYF. The CDR3 DNA is TGTGCCGGCAGCTTAAATACGGGGACACAAGAGACCCAGTACTTC.